The 18 T cell receptor beta chains below were found in one sample sequenced in a study of early T cells in non-severe SARS-CoV-2 infection. One entry per CDR3 protein results from TCRdb running MiXCR on the 5' RACE reads. The repertoire has tens of thousands of distinct CDR3 sequences, around an eighth of them found once; the top ten carry about 4%. Source material: whole blood. These TCRs come from an adult who was a healthcare worker with PCR-confirmed SARS-CoV-2 infection or an uninfected control (not recorded which).

This rearrangement joins TRBV19 to TRBJ2-4, with 8 positions matching TRBD1. V shed 6 bases, J shed 7 bases, and the junction held 8 bases outside the gene matches. Per germline, CDR1 LNHDA and CDR2 SQIVND (reference sequence). The CDR3 totals 14 residues. The CDR3 protein is CASSRQGAGNIQYF. In DNA, the CDR3 is TGTGCCAGTAGCCGTCAGGGGGCAGGGAACATTCAGTACTTC.

The chain employs TRBV29-1 and TRBJ1-2; maybe TRBD1 (6 bases). The V and J ends lost 4 bases and 4 bases respectively, with 13 bases between them. This CDR3 has 13 residues. Germline V gene data show CDR1 as SQVTM and CDR2 as ANQGSEA. In DNA, the CDR3 is TGCAGCGTTGCAGGGGCGAAGGCCTATGGCTACACCTTC. It yields the protein CSVAGAKAYGYTF.

This clonotype appeared many times. The chain joins TRBV24-1 to TRBJ2-1; D unclear. Trimming took off 7 bases at V and 7 bases at J, with 7 bases between the two ends. This CDR3 contains 11 residues. The germline V gene encodes CDR1 KGHDR and CDR2 SFDVKD. The CDR3 nucleotides are TGTGCCACCAGCGCGGTGAATGAGCAGTTCTTC. Translation: CATSAVNEQFF.

A few counts support this clonotype. The rearrangement uses TRBV11-2 and TRBJ2-1; D perhaps matches TRBD2 (6 bases). Germline CDR1 and CDR2: SGHAT and FQNNGV. The CDR3 runs to 16 residues. V shed 5 bases and J shed 0 bases, with 14 bases lying between them. The CDR3 coding sequence is TGTGCCAGCAGCCTCGTAGCGGTATTCTCCTACAATGAGCAGTTCTTC. Protein: CASSLVAVFSYNEQFF.

This sequence joins TRBV6-6 and TRBJ2-2; unclear D gene. V was cut by 0 bases and J by 3 bases, with 8 bases left in between. From germline, CDR1 is MNHNY and CDR2 SVGAGI (reference sequence). CDR3 length: 15 amino acids. The CDR3 sequence: CASSYSGYHTGELFF. Here the CDR3 DNA reads TGTGCCAGCAGTTACTCAGGGTACCACACCGGGGAGCTGTTTTTT.

This clonotype came up a few times. This chain joins TRBV5-1 and TRBJ2-7; 8 nucleotides line up with TRBD1. V shed 3 bases, J shed 1 base, and the junction held 3 bases outside the gene matches. The V gene's germline CDR1 is SGHRS and CDR2 YFSETQ. The CDR3 covers 14 residues. The CDR3 here is CASSSQGASYEQYF. The CDR3 DNA reads TGCGCCAGCAGCTCCCAGGGGGCTTCCTACGAGCAGTACTTC.

This clonotype was seen repeatedly, ten times or more. The chain carries TRBV7-9 and TRBJ2-7, with a possible D match to TRBD2 (6 bases). V was cut by 5 bases and J by 7 bases, with 15 bases left in between. Germline CDR1 and CDR2: SEHNR and FQNEAQ (reference sequence). This CDR3 contains 13 residues. The CDR3 nucleotides are TGTGCCAGCAGCCTAGTTCAGGGAGGAGAGCAGTACTTC. Translated: CASSLVQGGEQYF.

This clonotype was recorded at least ten times. The rearrangement links TRBV3-1 to TRBJ2-1, with D possibly being TRBD1 or TRBD2 (5 bases each). V dropped 4 bases and J dropped 13 bases, with 14 bases sitting between them. Germline values: CDR1 LGHDT, CDR2 YNNKEL (reference sequence). The CDR3 is made up of 12 amino acids. CDR3 nucleotide sequence: TGTGCCAGCAGCCCGGGACCTAGTTTACAGTTCTTC. It codes for CASSPGPSLQFF.

This clonotype was seen more than once but under ten times. The chain employs TRBV5-1 and TRBJ2-5; TRBD1 is a possible D gene (5 bases). There are 13 residues in the CDR3. Germline lookup yields CDR1 SGHRS and CDR2 YFSETQ. V lost 4 bases and J lost 2, with 9 bases in between. CDR3: CASSVHRQETQYF. In DNA, the CDR3 is TGCGCCAGCAGCGTACACAGGCAAGAGACCCAGTACTTC.

The chain employs TRBV7-9 and TRBJ2-1; 11 bases fit TRBD2. Per the germline V gene, CDR1 is SEHNR and CDR2 is FQNEAQ (reference sequence). After removal of 5 bases from V and 6 bases from J, the junction contained 9 bases not matched to a gene. CDR3 length: 16 residues. The CDR3 region is CASSPPGLAGGNEQFF. Written as DNA, the CDR3 is TGTGCCAGCAGCCCCCCCGGGCTAGCGGGAGGCAATGAGCAGTTCTTC.

V gene TRBV10-1 combines with J gene TRBJ2-7; 8 bases line up with TRBD1. The V gene end was trimmed by 5 bases and the J gene end by 7 bases; junction bases not matched to a gene: 10. Per germline, CDR1 WNHNN and CDR2 SYGVQD (reference sequence). The CDR3 is made up of 14 amino acids. The CDR3 loop is CASSQGQVICEQYF. The CDR3 region has the DNA TGCGCCAGCAGTCAGGGACAGGTTATCTGTGAGCAGTACTTC.

The table lists this clonotype with many counts. This chain joins TRBV6-6 and TRBJ2-7; TRBD1 matches 10 bases. Looked up from germline, CDR1 is MNHNY and CDR2 is SVGAGI (reference sequence). Germline trimming cut 6 bases from V and 7 bases from J; bases unmatched to any gene: 9. The CDR3 sequence is 14 residues long. The CDR3 nucleotides read TGTGCCAGCAGCGTGACAGGGGGCCTCGGGGAGCAGTACTTC. This codes for CASSVTGGLGEQYF.

This clonotype was counted between two and nine times. The chain joins TRBV10-3 to TRBJ2-1; 15 bases line up with TRBD2. Per the germline V gene, CDR1 is ENHRY and CDR2 is SYGVKD. The trim removed 6 bases at V and 4 bases at J, leaving 4 bases unmatched. This CDR3 has 16 amino acids. CDR3 sequence reads: CAIRGTSGRTYNEQFF. DNA of the CDR3: TGTGCCATCAGGGGGACTAGCGGGAGGACTTACAATGAGCAGTTCTTC.

This clonotype was counted ten times or more. V and J are TRBV28 and TRBJ1-1; 10 nucleotides align to TRBD1. Germline V CDR1 and CDR2: MDHEN, SYDVKM. The CDR3 is 16 residues long. With 5 bases clipped from V and 1 base from J, the junction kept 7 bases outside the gene matches. The CDR3 DNA follows: TGTGCCAGCAGTGATGACAGGGGGCGAAAGAACACTGAAGCTTTCTTT. Protein sequence: CASSDDRGRKNTEAFF. The full variable domain, its missing parts supplied by reference TRBV28 and TRBJ1-1, is DVKVTQSSRYLVKRTGEKVFLECVQDMDHENMFWYRQDPGLGLRLIYFSYDVKMKEKGDIPEGYSVSREKKERFSLILESASTNQTSMYLCASSDDRGRKNTEAFFGQGTRLTVV.

The sample holds a few counts of this clonotype. The DNA of the CDR3 is TGCGCCAGCAGCTCCGCCGGGACAGGGGAAGAGACCCAGTACTTC. Translation: CASSSAGTGEETQYF. The rearrangement joins TRBV5-1 to TRBJ2-5; 10 positions match TRBD1. Germline loops: CDR1 SGHRS, CDR2 YFSETQ. Unmatched junction bases numbered 5, after V lost 3 bases and J lost 3 bases. This CDR3 comprises 15 residues.

In its sample, this clonotype was seen a few times. The rearrangement uses TRBV20-1 and TRBJ2-7; 9 positions agree with TRBD1. V was pared by 0 bases and J by 4 bases, with 7 bases of the junction left unmatched. Looked up from germline, CDR1 is DFQATT and CDR2 is SNEGSKA (reference sequence). CDR3 length equals 15 residues. The CDR3 nucleotides are TGCAGTGCTAGAGATGCTTCACAGGGGGCTTACGAGCAGTACTTC. Its protein is CSARDASQGAYEQYF.

This chain links TRBV27 with TRBJ2-3; D is unclear. The CDR3 has 12 residues. The germline gives CDR1 MNHEY, CDR2 SMNVEV (reference sequence). Trimming removed 4 bases from V and 10 bases from J, with 12 bases in between. For the CDR3, the DNA is TGTGCCAGCAGTTCGCTGCGGTTCGCGCAGTATTTT. It translates to CASSSLRFAQYF.

The chain links TRBV4-1 to TRBJ2-7, with a tentative D call TRBD1 (6 bases). Germline values: CDR1 MGHRA, CDR2 YSYEKL. This CDR3 contains 13 residues. Trimming cost V 0 bases and J 5 bases, with 8 bases left between them. For the CDR3, the DNA is TGCGCCAGCAGCCAAGACAGGGGCCACGAGCAGTACTTC. Its protein is CASSQDRGHEQYF.